This T cell receptor beta chain derives from a study of cytomegalovirus exposure and HLA in healthy donors. The study's findings and limits: Accurate predictions that matched the HLA-A and HLA-B alleles of most subjects were reportedly made from TCR beta sequences.

This CDR3 region has 15 residues. After removal of 4 bases from V and 2 bases from J, the junction contained 6 bases not matched to a gene. Germline V gene lookup returns CDR1 LGHNA and CDR2 YNFKEQ. As to this clone: What it binds is unknown.

PCR employed 60 Vbeta and 13 Jbeta primers. Only in-frame clones appear in the TCRdb table, and some are missing; sequencing was by immunoSEQ multiplex PCR. The sample consists of about 96,000 clones, about four fifths of them appearing once. The TCR was taken from a female donor in good health and CMV-seropositive. Sequenced input: PBMCs. The chain links TRBV4-2 to TRBJ2-7, with TRBD2 matching 9 bases. The CDR3 DNA follows: TGTGCCAGCAGCCGCAGACTAGCGGATCCCTACGAGCAGTACTTC. Amino acids: CASSRRLADPYEQYF.